This T cell receptor beta chain was retrieved from a study of T cell responses to AZD1222 COVID-19 vaccine. Sequenced by immunoSEQ multiplex PCR; TCRdb stores in-frame clones only, minus some. This table has some 200,000 clones, 90% to 95% appearing once. The CDR3 loop spans 15 amino acids. CDR1 is LNHDA and CDR2 is SQIVND in the germline V gene (reference sequence). V lost 4 bases and J lost 0, with 12 bases in between. V gene TRBV19 combines with J gene TRBJ1-1; TRBD1 might be the D (5 bases). Sequenced here: peripheral blood, sampled on day 0 of AZD1222 vaccination. This TCR was recovered from an adult in good health. The CDR3 loop reads CASSRLGTMNTEAFF. The CDR3 nucleotides read TGTGCCAGTAGTAGGTTAGGGACCATGAACACTGAAGCTTTCTTT.